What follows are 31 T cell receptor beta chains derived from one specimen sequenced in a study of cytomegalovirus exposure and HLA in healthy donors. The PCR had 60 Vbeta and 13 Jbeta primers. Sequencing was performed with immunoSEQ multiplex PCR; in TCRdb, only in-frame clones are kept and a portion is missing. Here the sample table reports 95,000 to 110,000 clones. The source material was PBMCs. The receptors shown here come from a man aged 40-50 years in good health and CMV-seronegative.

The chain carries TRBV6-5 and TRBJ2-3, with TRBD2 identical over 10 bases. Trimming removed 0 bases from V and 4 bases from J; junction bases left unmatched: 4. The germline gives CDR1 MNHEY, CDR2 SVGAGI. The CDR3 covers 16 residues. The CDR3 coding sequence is TGTGCCAGCAGTTACTCAGGTCTAGCGGGAGCAGATACGCAGTATTTT. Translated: CASSYSGLAGADTQYF.

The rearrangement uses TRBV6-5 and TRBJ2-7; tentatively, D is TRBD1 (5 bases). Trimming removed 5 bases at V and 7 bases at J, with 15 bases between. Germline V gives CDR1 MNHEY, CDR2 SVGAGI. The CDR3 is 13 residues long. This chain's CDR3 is CASSVDTLREQYF. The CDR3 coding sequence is TGTGCCAGCAGTGTGGACACCTTGAGGGAGCAGTACTTC.

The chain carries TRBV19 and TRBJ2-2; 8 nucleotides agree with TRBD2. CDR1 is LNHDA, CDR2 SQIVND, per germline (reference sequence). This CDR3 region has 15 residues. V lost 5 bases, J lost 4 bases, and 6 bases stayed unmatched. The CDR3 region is CASSEAGGFTGELFF. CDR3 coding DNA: TGTGCCAGTAGTGAGGCGGGAGGTTTCACCGGGGAGCTGTTTTTT. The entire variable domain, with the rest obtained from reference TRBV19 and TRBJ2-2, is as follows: DGGITQSPKYLFRKEGQNVTLSCEQNLNHDAMYWYRQDPGQGLRLIYYSQIVNDFQKGDIAEGYSVSREKKESFPLTVTSAQKNPTAFYLCASSEAGGFTGELFFGEGSRLTVL.

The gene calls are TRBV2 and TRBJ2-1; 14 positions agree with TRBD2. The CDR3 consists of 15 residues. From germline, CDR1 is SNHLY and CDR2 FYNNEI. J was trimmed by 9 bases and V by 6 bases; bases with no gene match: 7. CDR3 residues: CASSPTSGRAFEQFF. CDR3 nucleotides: TGTGCCAGCAGCCCGACTAGCGGGAGGGCCTTTGAGCAGTTCTTC.

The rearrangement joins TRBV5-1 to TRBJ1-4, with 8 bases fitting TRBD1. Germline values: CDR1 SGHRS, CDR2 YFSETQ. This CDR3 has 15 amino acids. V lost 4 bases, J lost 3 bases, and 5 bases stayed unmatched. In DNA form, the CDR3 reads TGCGCCAGCAGCACCTGGACAGGGCCTAATGAAAAACTGTTTTTT. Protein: CASSTWTGPNEKLFF.

CDR3 loop: CARCPVLAGDLRGELFF. DNA for the CDR3: TGTGCCAGATGCCCCGTACTAGCGGGAGACCTTCGGGGGGAGCTGTTTTTT. V is TRBV5-3 and J is TRBJ2-2, with TRBD2 matching over 11 bases. TRBV5-3 qualifies as an ORF whose function is uncertain. The V segment lost 7 bases and the J segment 8 bases; nucleotides outside the gene matches: 16. The length of the CDR3 is 17 residues.

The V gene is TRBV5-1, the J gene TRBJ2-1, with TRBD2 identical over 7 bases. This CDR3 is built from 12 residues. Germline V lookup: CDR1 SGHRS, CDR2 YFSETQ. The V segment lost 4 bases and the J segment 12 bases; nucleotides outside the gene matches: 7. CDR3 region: CASSIWEGPQFF. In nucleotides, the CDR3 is TGCGCCAGCAGCATCTGGGAGGGGCCGCAGTTCTTC.

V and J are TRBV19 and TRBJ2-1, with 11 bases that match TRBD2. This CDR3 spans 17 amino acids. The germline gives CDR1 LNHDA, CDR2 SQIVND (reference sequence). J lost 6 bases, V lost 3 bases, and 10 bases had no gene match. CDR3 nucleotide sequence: TGTGCCAGTAGTATTTGGACTAGCGGGTTCGTTGGCAATGAGCAGTTCTTC. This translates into CASSIWTSGFVGNEQFF. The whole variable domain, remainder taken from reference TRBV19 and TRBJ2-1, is DGGITQSPKYLFRKEGQNVTLSCEQNLNHDAMYWYRQDPGQGLRLIYYSQIVNDFQKGDIAEGYSVSREKKESFPLTVTSAQKNPTAFYLCASSIWTSGFVGNEQFFGPGTRLTVL.

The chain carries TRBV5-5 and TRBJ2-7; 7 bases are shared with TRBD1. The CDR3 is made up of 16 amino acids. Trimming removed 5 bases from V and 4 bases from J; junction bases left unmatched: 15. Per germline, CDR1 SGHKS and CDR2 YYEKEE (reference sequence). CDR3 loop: CASSLTGARPPYEQYF. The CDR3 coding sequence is TGTGCCAGCAGTTTAACAGGGGCCCGACCACCTTACGAGCAGTACTTC.

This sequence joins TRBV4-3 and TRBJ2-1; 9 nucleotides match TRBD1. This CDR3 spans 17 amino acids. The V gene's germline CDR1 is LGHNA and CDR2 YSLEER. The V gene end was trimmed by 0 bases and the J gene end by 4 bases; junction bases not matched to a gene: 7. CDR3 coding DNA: TGCGCCAGCAGCCAAGAGCAACCGGGACAGGGTTACAATGAGCAGTTCTTC. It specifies CASSQEQPGQGYNEQFF.

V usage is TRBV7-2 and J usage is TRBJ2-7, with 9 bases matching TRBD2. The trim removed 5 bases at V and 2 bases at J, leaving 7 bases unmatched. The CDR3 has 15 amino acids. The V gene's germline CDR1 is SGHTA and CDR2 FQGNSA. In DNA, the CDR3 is TGTGCCAGCAGCCTCGGGATAGCGGGAGCCTACGAGCAGTACTTC. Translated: CASSLGIAGAYEQYF.

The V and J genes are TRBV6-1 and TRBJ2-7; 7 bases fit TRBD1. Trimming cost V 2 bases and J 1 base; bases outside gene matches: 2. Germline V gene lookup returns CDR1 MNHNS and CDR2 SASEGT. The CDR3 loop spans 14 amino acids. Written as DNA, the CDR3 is TGTGCCAGCAGTGAAAGCAGGGGGTCCTACGAGCAGTACTTC. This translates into CASSESRGSYEQYF.

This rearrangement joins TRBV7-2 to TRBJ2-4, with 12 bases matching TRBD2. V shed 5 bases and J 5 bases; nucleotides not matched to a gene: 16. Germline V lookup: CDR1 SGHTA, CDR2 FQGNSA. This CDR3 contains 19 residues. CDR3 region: CASSVSASGGAGGENIQYF. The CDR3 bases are TGTGCCAGCAGCGTGAGCGCTAGCGGGGGGGCGGGTGGAGAAAACATTCAGTACTTC.

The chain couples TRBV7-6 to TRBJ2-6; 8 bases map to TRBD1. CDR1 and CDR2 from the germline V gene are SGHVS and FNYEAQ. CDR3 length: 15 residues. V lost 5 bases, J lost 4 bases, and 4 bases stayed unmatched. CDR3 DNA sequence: TGTGCCAGCAGCAACCAGGGGGCGGGGGCCAACGTCCTGACTTTC. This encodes CASSNQGAGANVLTF. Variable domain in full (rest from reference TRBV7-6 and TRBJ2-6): GAGVSQSPRYKVTKRGQDVALRCDPISGHVSLYWYRQALGQGPEFLTYFNYEAQQDKSGLPNDRFSAERPEGSISTLTIQRTEQRDSAMYRCASSNQGAGANVLTFGAGSRLTVL.

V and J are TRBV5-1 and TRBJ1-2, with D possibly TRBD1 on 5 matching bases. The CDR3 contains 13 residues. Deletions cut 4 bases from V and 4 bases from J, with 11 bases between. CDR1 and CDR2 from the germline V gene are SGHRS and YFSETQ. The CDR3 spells CASSPGDVYGYTF. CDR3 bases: TGCGCCAGCAGCCCGGGGGACGTCTATGGCTACACCTTC.

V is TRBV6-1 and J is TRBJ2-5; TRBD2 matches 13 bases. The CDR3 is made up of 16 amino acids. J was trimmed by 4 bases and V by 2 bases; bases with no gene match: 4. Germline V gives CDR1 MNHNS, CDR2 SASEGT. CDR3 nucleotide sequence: TGTGCCAGCAGTGAACGACTAGCGGGGGGCGGAGAGACCCAGTACTTC. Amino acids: CASSERLAGGGETQYF.

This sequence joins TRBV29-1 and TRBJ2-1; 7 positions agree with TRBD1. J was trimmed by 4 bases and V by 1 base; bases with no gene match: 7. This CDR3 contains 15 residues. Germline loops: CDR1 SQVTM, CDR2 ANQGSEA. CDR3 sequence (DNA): TGCAGCGTTGAAGGGGTTGTGACAGGGTACAATGAGCAGTTCTTC. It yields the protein CSVEGVVTGYNEQFF.

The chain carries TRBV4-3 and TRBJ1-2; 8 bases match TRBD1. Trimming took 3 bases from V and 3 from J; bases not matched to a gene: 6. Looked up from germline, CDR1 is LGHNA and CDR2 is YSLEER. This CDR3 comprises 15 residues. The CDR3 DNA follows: TGCGCCAGCAGCCAGGCCGGGACAGGTTACTATGGCTACACCTTC. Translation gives CASSQAGTGYYGYTF.

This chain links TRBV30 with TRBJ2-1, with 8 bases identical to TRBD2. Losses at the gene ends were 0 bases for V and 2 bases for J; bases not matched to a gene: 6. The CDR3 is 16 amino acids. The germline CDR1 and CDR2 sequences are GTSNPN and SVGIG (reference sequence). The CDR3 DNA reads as TGTGCCTGGAGTGTCCGGGGTAGCGGGGCCTACAATGAGCAGTTCTTC. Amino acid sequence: CAWSVRGSGAYNEQFF.

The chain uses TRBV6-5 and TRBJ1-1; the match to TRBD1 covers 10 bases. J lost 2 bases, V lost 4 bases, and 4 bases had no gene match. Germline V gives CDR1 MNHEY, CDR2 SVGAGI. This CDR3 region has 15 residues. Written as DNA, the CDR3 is TGTGCCAGCAGTTCGTGGACAGGGGGAAACACTGAAGCTTTCTTT. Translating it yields CASSSWTGGNTEAFF.

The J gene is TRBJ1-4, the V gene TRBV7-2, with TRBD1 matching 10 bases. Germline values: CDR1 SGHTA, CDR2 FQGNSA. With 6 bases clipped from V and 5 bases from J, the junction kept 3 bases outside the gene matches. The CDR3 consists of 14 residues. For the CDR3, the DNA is TGTGCCAGCAGACCGGGACAGGGGAATGAAAAACTGTTTTTT. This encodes CASRPGQGNEKLFF.

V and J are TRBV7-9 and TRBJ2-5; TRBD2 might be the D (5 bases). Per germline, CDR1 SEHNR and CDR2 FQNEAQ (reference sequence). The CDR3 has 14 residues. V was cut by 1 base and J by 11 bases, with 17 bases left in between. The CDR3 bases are TGTGCCAGCAGCTTAGTGGACCGAGGGAGAGAGCAGTACTTC. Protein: CASSLVDRGREQYF. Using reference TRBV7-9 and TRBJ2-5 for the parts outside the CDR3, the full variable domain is DTGVSQNPRHKITKRGQNVTFRCDPISEHNRLYWYRQTLGQGPEFLTYFQNEAQLEKSRLLSDRFSAERPKGSFSTLEIQRTEQGDSAMYLCASSLVDRGREQYFGPGTRLLVL.

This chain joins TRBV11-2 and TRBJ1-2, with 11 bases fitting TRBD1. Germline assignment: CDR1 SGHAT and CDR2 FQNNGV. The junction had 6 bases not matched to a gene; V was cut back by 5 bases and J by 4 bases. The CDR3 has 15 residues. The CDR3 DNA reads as TGTGCCAGCAGCGCCCGGGACAGGGGGATCTATGGCTACACCTTC. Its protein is CASSARDRGIYGYTF.

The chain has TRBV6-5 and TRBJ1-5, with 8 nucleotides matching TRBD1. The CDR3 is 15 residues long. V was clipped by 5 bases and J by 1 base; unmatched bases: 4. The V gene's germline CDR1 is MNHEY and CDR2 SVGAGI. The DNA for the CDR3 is TGTGCCAGCAGTCGGACAGGGCGGAGCAATCAGCCCCAGCATTTT. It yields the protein CASSRTGRSNQPQHF.

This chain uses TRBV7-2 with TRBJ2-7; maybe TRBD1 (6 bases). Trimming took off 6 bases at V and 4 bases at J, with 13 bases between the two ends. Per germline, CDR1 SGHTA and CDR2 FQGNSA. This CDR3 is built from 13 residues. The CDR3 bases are TGTGCCAGCAGAAGACAAACAGGGTACGAGCAGTACTTC. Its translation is CASRRQTGYEQYF.

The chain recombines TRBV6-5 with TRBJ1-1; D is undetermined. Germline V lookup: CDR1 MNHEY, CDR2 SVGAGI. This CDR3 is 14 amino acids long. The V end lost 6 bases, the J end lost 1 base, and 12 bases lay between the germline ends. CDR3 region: CASRLDGENTEAFF. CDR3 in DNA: TGTGCCAGCAGGCTCGACGGAGAGAACACTGAAGCTTTCTTT.

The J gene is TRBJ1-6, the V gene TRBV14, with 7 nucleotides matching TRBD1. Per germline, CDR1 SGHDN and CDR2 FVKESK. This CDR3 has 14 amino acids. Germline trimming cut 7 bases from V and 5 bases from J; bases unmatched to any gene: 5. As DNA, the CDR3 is TGTGCCAGCAAGGGGACAGCTAATAATTCACCCCTCCACTTT. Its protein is CASKGTANNSPLHF. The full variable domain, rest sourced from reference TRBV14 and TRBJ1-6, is EAGVTQFPSHSVIEKGQTVTLRCDPISGHDNLYWYRRVMGKEIKFLLHFVKESKQDESGMPNNRFLAERTGGTYSTLKVQPAELEDSGVYFCASKGTANNSPLHFGNGTRLTVT.

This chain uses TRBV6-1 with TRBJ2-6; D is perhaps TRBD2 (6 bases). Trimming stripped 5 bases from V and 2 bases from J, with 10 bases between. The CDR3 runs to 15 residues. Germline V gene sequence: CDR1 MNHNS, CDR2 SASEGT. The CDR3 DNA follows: TGTGCCAGCAGTCAGGAGGGAGCTGGGGCCAACGTCCTGACTTTC. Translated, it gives CASSQEGAGANVLTF.

CDR3 sequence (DNA): TGTGCCTGGAGTAAGGCCAGGACCTATAATTCACCCCTCCACTTT. Protein product: CAWSKARTYNSPLHF. The V and J genes are TRBV30 and TRBJ1-6; D call uncertain. This CDR3 has 15 amino acids. The ends were cut back, 2 bases at V and 2 bases at J, with 10 bases in the middle. Germline V gives CDR1 GTSNPN, CDR2 SVGIG (reference sequence).

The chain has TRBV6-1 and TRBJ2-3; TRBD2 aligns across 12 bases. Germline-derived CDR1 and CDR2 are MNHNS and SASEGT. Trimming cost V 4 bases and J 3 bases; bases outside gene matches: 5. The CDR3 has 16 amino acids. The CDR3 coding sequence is TGTGCCAGCAGTGCGACTAGCGGGGGTTCAACAGATACGCAGTATTTT. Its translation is CASSATSGGSTDTQYF.

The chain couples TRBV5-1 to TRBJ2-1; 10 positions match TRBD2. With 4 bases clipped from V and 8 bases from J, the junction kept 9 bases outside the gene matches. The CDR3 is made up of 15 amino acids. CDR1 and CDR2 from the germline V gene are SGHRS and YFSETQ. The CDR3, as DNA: TGCGCCAGCAGCCCCGGGGCTAGCGGGGGCGATGAGCAGTTCTTC. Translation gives CASSPGASGGDEQFF.